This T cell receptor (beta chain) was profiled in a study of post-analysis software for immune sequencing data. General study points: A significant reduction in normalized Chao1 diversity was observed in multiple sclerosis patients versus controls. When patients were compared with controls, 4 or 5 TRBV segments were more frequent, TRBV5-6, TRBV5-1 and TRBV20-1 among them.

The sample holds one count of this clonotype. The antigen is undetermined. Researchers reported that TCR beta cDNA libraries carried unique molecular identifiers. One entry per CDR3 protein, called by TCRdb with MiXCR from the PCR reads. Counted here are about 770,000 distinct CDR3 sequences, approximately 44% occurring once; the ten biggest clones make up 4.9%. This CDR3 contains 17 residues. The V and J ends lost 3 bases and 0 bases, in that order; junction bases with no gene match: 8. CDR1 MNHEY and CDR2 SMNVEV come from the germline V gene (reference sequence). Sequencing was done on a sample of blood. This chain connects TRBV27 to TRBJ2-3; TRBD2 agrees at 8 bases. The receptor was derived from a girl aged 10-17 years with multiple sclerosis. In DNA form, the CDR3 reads TGTGCCAGCAGTTTCATTGGCGGGGGGATTAGCACAGATACGCAGTATTTT. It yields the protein CASSFIGGGISTDTQYF.